This TCR beta chain was documented in a study of OX40 agonist ivuxolimab in advanced cancers. Study in general: Patients were treated with ivuxolimab, an agonistic anti-OX40 (CD134) antibody. Subjects had a mean age of about 61 years, with a range of 23 to 79; more than 75% were male.

This clone has just one count. The antigen remains undetermined. Sequencing was performed with immunoSEQ multiplex PCR; in TCRdb, only in-frame clones are kept and a portion is missing. Of about 67,000 clones listed, roughly 90% are singletons. Broader study findings: There were, on average, more expanded clones in CD8+ T cells than in CD4+. At 0.1 to 3.0 mg/kg, CD4+ and CD8+ blood T cells expanded clonally by week 6.

The CDR3 runs to 15 residues. The germline gives CDR1 KGHSH, CDR2 LQKENI. V was clipped by 3 bases and J by 5 bases, with 17 bases between them. This sequence was found in an adult with an advanced solid tumor such as melanoma, head and neck, liver or kidney cancer. This specimen was CD4+ or CD8+ T cells sorted from blood, taken in a trial of the OX40 agonist ivuxolimab. The chain uses TRBV18 and TRBJ2-7; weak D call: TRBD1 (7 bases). DNA of the CDR3: TGTGCCAGCTCACCGGCAGGGGGGTATCTCCACGAGCAGTACTTC. Translated: CASSPAGGYLHEQYF.